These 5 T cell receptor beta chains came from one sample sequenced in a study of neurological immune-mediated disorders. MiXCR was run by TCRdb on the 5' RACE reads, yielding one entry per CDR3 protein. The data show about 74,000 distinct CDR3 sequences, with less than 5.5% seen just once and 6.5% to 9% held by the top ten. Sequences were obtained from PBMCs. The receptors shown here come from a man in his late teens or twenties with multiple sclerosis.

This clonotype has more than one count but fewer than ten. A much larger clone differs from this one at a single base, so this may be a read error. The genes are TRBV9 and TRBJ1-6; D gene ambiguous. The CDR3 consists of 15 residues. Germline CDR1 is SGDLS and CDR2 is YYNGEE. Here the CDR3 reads CVSSVTPAGDSPLHF. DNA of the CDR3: TGTGTCAGCAGCGTAACTCCGGCCGGGGATTCACCCCTCCACTTT.

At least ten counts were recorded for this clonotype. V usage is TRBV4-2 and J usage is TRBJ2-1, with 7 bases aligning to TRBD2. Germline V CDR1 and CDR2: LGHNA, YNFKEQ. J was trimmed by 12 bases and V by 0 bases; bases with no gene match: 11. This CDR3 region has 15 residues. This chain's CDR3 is CASSQDAGALRGQFF. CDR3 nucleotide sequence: TGTGCCAGCAGCCAAGACGCGGGAGCCCTACGTGGGCAGTTCTTC.

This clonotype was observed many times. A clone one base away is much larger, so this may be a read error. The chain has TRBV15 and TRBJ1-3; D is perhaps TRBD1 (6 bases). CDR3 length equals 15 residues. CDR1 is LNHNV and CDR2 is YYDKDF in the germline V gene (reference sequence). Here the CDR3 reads CATSRDSGAGKTIYF. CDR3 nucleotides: TGTGCCACCAGCAGAGATTCAGGGGCTGGAAAAACCATATATTTT.

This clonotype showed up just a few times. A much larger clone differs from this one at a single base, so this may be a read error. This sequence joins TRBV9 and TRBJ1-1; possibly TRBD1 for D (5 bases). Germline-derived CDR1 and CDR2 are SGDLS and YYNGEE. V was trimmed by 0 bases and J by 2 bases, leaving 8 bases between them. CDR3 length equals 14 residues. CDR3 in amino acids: CASSVGQTNTEAFF. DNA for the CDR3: TGTGCCAGCAGCGTAGGACAGACTAACACTGAAGCTTTCTTT.

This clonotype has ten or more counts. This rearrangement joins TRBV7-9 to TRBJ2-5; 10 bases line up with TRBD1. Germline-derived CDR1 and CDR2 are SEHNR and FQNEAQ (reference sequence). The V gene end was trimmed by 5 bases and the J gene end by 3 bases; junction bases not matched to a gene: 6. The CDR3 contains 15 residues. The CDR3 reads CASSRRTGGEETQYF. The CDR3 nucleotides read TGTGCCAGCAGCCGCCGGACAGGGGGGGAAGAGACCCAGTACTTC.